This passage covers 9 T cell receptor beta chains from one sample sequenced in a study of blood T cells in healthy people across ages. A sample-barcoded 5' primer and a J-beta primer mix were used in a second PCR of roughly 7 to 11 cycles. From the 5' RACE reads, TCRdb called clonotypes with MiXCR, one entry per CDR3 protein. Of some 1.5 million distinct CDR3 sequences listed, over 25% are singletons. The sample consisted of blood. Source of these receptors: a woman aged 25 to 45 in good health.

This clonotype has at least ten counts. The CDR3 sequence is CASSLYHGGRDEQFF. The DNA of the CDR3 is TGTGCCAGCAGCTTATATCACGGGGGTCGGGATGAGCAGTTCTTC. The chain employs TRBV7-2 and TRBJ2-1; D may be TRBD2 (6 bases). CDR3 length: 15 residues. Looked up from germline, CDR1 is SGHTA and CDR2 is FQGNSA. The ends were cut back, 2 bases at V and 8 bases at J, with 16 bases in the middle.

The V and J genes are TRBV6-2 or TRBV6-3 and TRBJ1-2, with a possible D match to TRBD1 (5 bases). The V gene's germline CDR1 is MNHEY and CDR2 SVGEGT. The CDR3 consists of 14 residues. Trimming shortened V by 5 bases and J by 3 bases, and 13 bases separated the two germline ends. The CDR3 bases are TGTGCCAGCAGTGGAAGACAGACTTACTATGGCTACACCTTC. Protein: CASSGRQTYYGYTF.

On this clonotype itself: Being one base from a much bigger clone, this may be a read error. The J gene is TRBJ2-3, the V gene TRBV4-3; D is ambiguous. Germline loops: CDR1 LGHNA, CDR2 YSLEER. V lost 1 base, J lost 2 bases, and 13 bases lay in between. CDR3 length: 16 amino acids. CDR3 loop: CASSQGAGTDTDTQYF. The CDR3 DNA sequence: TGCGCCAGCAGCCAAGGCGCCGGAACCGACACAGATACGCAGTATTTT.

CDR3 nucleotide sequence: TGTGCCTGGAGTACTGGGTCTAGCTACGAGCAGTACTTC. Translating gives CAWSTGSSYEQYF. The rearrangement uses TRBV30 and TRBJ2-7; D is uncertain. Trimming left V 2 bases short and J 3 bases short, with 11 bases between. Looked up from germline, CDR1 is GTSNPN and CDR2 is SVGIG (reference sequence). The CDR3 length is 13 residues.

Note on this clonotype: This sequence may be a read error, since a much larger clone differs from it by one base. This rearrangement joins TRBV7-9 to TRBJ2-3; no clear D. Per the germline V gene, CDR1 is SEHNR and CDR2 is FQNEAQ (reference sequence). This CDR3 is 13 amino acids long. Deletions cut 4 bases from V and 5 bases from J, with 10 bases between. CDR3 in DNA: TGTGCCAGCAGCTCAGCGCAAGGAGATACGCAGTATTTT. This sequence encodes CASSSAQGDTQYF.

This clonotype came up once. This sequence may be a read error, since a much larger clone differs from it by one base. The rearrangement joins TRBV4-1 to TRBJ1-1, with a tentative D call TRBD1 (6 bases). The germline V gene has CDR1 MGHRA and CDR2 YSYEKL. The CDR3 extends over 18 amino acids. CDR3 loop: CAGSRINTGSSGTTEAFF. The CDR3 DNA reads as TGCGCCGGCAGCCGCATAAACACAGGGAGCAGTGGAACCACTGAAGCTTTCTTT.

This clonotype was seen many times. The rearrangement uses TRBV5-1 and TRBJ2-3, with D perhaps matching TRBD1 (6 bases). The V end was cut by 2 bases, the J end by 6 bases, with 19 bases between. Germline loops: CDR1 SGHRS, CDR2 YFSETQ. The CDR3 sequence is 16 residues long. Written as DNA, the CDR3 is TGCGCCAGCAGCTTAATTACGGCAGAAGGGGGTGATACGCAGTATTTT. This gives the protein CASSLITAEGGDTQYF.

This clonotype has just one count. The genes are TRBV5-1 and TRBJ2-1, with TRBD1 matching 9 bases. CDR1 and CDR2 from the germline V gene are SGHRS and YFSETQ. J was trimmed by 4 bases and V by 7 bases; bases with no gene match: 9. The CDR3 length is 15 residues. The CDR3 sequence is CASRSGTGMYNEQFF. CDR3 in DNA: TGCGCCAGCCGAAGCGGGACAGGGATGTACAATGAGCAGTTCTTC.

With regard to this clonotype: Given a much more abundant clone one base away, this may be a read error. This chain's CDR3 is CASSIQQVEQYF. The CDR3, as DNA: TGTGCCAGCAGTATACAACAGGTGGAGCAGTACTTC. The V and J genes are TRBV28 and TRBJ2-7; a possible D gene is TRBD1 (5 bases). The CDR3 runs 12 residues. The V and J ends lost 5 bases and 7 bases respectively, with 12 bases between them. Germline V CDR1 and CDR2: MDHEN, SYDVKM.